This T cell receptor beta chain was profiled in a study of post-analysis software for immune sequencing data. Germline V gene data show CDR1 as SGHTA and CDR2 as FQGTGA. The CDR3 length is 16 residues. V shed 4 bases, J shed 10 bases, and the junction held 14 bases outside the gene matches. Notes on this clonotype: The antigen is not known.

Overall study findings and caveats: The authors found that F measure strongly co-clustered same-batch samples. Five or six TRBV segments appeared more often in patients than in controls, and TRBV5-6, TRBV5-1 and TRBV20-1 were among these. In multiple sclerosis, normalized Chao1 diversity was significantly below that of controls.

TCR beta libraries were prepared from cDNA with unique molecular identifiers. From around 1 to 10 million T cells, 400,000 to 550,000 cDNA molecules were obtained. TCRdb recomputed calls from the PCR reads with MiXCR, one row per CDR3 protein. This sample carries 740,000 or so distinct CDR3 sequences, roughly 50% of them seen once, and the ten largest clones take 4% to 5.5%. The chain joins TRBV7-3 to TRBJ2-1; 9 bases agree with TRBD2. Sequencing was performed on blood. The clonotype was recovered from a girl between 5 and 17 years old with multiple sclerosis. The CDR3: CASSSPGLAFPGEQFF. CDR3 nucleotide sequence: TGTGCCAGCAGCTCACCGGGACTAGCTTTTCCTGGGGAGCAGTTCTTC. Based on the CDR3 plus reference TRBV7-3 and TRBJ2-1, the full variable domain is GAGVSQTPSNKVTEKGKYVELRCDPISGHTALYWYRQSLGQGPEFLIYFQGTGAADDSGLPNDRFFAVRPEGSVSTLKIQRTERGDSAVYLCASSSPGLAFPGEQFFGPGTRLTVL.